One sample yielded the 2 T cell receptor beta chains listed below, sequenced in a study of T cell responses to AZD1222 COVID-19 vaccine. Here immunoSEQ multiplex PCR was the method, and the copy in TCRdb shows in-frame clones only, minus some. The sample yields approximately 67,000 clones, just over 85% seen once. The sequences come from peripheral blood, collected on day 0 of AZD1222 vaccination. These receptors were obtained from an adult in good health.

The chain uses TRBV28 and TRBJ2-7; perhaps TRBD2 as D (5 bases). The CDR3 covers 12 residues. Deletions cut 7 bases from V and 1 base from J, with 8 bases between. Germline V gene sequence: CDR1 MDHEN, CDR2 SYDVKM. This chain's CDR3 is CASNEGSYEQYF. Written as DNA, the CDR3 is TGTGCCAGCAATGAGGGTTCCTACGAGCAGTACTTC.

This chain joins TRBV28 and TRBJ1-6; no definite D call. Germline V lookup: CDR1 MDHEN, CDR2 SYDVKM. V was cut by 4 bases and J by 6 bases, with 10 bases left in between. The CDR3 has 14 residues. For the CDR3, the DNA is TGTGCCAGCAGTTCTTACCAGTCTAATTCACCCCTCCACTTT. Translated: CASSSYQSNSPLHF.